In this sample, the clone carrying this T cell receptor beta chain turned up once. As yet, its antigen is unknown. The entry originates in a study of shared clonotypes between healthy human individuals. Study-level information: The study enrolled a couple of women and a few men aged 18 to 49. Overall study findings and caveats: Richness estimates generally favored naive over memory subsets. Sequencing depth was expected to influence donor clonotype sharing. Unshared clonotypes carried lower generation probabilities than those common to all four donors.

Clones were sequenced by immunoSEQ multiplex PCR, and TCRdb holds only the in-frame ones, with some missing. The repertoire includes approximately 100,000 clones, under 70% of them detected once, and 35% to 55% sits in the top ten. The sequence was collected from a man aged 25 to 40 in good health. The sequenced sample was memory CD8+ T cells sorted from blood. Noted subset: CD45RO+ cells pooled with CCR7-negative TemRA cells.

The CDR3 coding sequence is TGTGCCAGCAGTGAAGCGGCAGGGGGCGTCGAGACCCAGTACTTC. Amino acid sequence: CASSEAAGGVETQYF. The chain recombines TRBV6-1 with TRBJ2-5, with 8 positions matching TRBD1. V lost 0 bases, J lost 5 bases, and 5 bases stayed unmatched. Germline-derived CDR1 and CDR2 are MNHNS and SASEGT. The CDR3 is 15 amino acids.